The 31 T cell receptor beta chains presented below share a single source sample, sequenced in a study of cytomegalovirus exposure and HLA in healthy donors (dated 2017 in TCRdb). Library construction relied on the immunoSEQ multiplex PCR assay. For the multiplex PCR, a mixture combining 60 forward primers for TCR Vbeta segments and 13 reverse primers for TCR Jbeta segments was used. TCRdb's version of the immuneACCESS table is confined to in-frame rearrangements and falls short of the full clone set. An unresolved V gene accounts for under half of the shortfall where checked; the remainder is of unknown origin. For this sample the table gives 110,000 or so clones, of which 70% to 85% were detected only once. Roughly 5% of the sample rests with the top ten. Sequencing input: PBMCs. Every receptor here comes from a man aged 50 or older in good health and CMV-seropositive.

V usage is TRBV19 and J usage is TRBJ1-1; 11 positions match TRBD1. Per the germline V gene, CDR1 is LNHDA and CDR2 is SQIVND (reference sequence). There are 15 residues in the CDR3. V dropped 5 bases and J dropped 1; count of bases not matched to a gene: 3. CDR3 nucleotides: TGTGCCAGTAGTGCTGGGACAGGGGGGAACACTGAAGCTTTCTTT. Protein: CASSAGTGGNTEAFF.

This clone was found a few times. The J gene is TRBJ2-3, the V gene TRBV7-9, with 9 bases lining up with TRBD2. The V and J ends lost 1 base and 2 bases, in that order; junction bases with no gene match: 10. The V gene's germline CDR1 is SEHNR and CDR2 FQNEAQ (reference sequence). The CDR3 is 18 residues long. CDR3 sequence reads: CASSLGNEASGVTDTQYF. CDR3 nucleotide sequence: TGTGCCAGCAGCTTAGGTAATGAGGCTAGCGGGGTCACAGATACGCAGTATTTT.

This chain links TRBV2 with TRBJ1-5; D gene uncertain. V was pared by 6 bases and J by 2 bases, with 14 bases between. This CDR3 region has 15 residues. CDR1 is SNHLY, CDR2 FYNNEI, per germline. CDR3 in DNA: TGTGCCAGCAGCAAGAGAGAGGGCGGCAATCAGCCCCAGCATTTT. Its protein product is CASSKREGGNQPQHF.

This chain joins TRBV7-2 and TRBJ1-5; D not resolved. CDR1 is SGHTA and CDR2 is FQGNSA in the germline V gene. Between the trimmed V and J ends, which lost 4 bases and 6 bases, there was a span of 16 bases. The CDR3 sequence is 15 residues long. In DNA, the CDR3 is TGTGCCAGCAGCTCCCAAATAGCGGGAGGTCAGCCCCAGCATTTT. Encoded protein: CASSSQIAGGQPQHF. The full variable domain, with the rest looked up from reference TRBV7-2 and TRBJ1-5, is GAGVSQSPSNKVTEKGKDVELRCDPISGHTALYWYRQSLGQGLEFLIYFQGNSAPDKSGLPSDRFSAERTGGSVSTLTIQRTQQEDSAVYLCASSSQIAGGQPQHFGDGTRLSIL.

This chain uses TRBV19 with TRBJ2-7; D is ambiguous. The germline gives CDR1 LNHDA, CDR2 SQIVND (reference sequence). The CDR3 covers 11 residues. V was pared by 7 bases and J by 4 bases, with 8 bases between. CDR3 loop: CASTPVYEQYF. CDR3 nucleotides: TGTGCCAGTACCCCCGTGTACGAGCAGTACTTC.

The chain has TRBV5-1 and TRBJ1-1, with unresolved D. The CDR3 covers 14 residues. Deletions cut 1 base from V and 7 bases from J, with 14 bases between. Per the germline V gene, CDR1 is SGHRS and CDR2 is YFSETQ. CDR3 sequence reads: CASSLFNEAGEAFF. CDR3 DNA sequence: TGCGCCAGCAGCTTGTTTAACGAAGCAGGTGAAGCTTTCTTT.

The chain recombines TRBV5-6 with TRBJ2-5; the D is unclear. V was cut by 0 bases and J by 13 bases, with 13 bases left in between. Per germline, CDR1 SGHDT and CDR2 YYEEEE. The CDR3 loop spans 12 amino acids. This CDR3 is CASSLGLTFPYF. In DNA, the CDR3 is TGTGCCAGCAGCTTGGGGCTCACGTTCCCGTACTTC.

The sample holds one count of this clone. Here the CDR3 DNA reads TGTGCCAGCAGCAGCGGGACAGGGGATGAAAAACTGTTTTTT. Encoded protein: CASSSGTGDEKLFF. The genes are TRBV7-9 and TRBJ1-4, with 10 bases lining up with TRBD1. The J segment lost 6 bases and the V segment lost 5 bases, leaving 3 bases of the junction unmatched. The CDR3 sequence is 14 residues long. CDR1 is SEHNR and CDR2 is FQNEAQ in the germline V gene (reference sequence). Based on the CDR3 plus reference TRBV7-9 and TRBJ1-4, the full variable domain is DTGVSQNPRHKITKRGQNVTFRCDPISEHNRLYWYRQTLGQGPEFLTYFQNEAQLEKSRLLSDRFSAERPKGSFSTLEIQRTEQGDSAMYLCASSSGTGDEKLFFGSGTQLSVL.

The J gene is TRBJ2-1, the V gene TRBV10-1, with 7 bases aligning to TRBD1. Germline trimming cut 6 bases from V and 10 bases from J; bases unmatched to any gene: 15. Germline values: CDR1 WNHNN, CDR2 SYGVQD (reference sequence). This CDR3 spans 15 amino acids. The CDR3: CASSVTQGLVSEQFF. Written as DNA, the CDR3 is TGCGCCAGCAGCGTGACACAGGGGCTGGTTTCGGAGCAGTTCTTC.

This rearrangement joins TRBV5-1 to TRBJ1-1; D is undetermined. CDR3 size: 13 residues. Germline CDR1 reads SGHRS; CDR2 reads YFSETQ. Trimming pared 0 bases from V and 5 bases from J, leaving 8 bases between. CDR3 loop: CASSLAMTTEAFF. The CDR3 DNA reads TGCGCCAGCAGCTTGGCCATGACTACTGAAGCTTTCTTT. Full variable domain (outside the CDR3, taken from reference TRBV5-1 and TRBJ1-1): KAGVTQTPRYLIKTRGQQVTLSCSPISGHRSVSWYQQTPGQGLQFLFEYFSETQRNKGNFPGRFSGRQFSNSRSEMNVSTLELGDSALYLCASSLAMTTEAFFGQGTRLTVV.

For the CDR3, the DNA is TGCGCCAGCAGTCATGGGGAGGCAGATGAAGCTTTCTTT. Its translation: CASSHGEADEAFF. V usage is TRBV23-1 and J usage is TRBJ1-1; no reliable D call. TRBV23-1 is an ORF, and what it does is uncertain. The CDR3 has 13 amino acids. Trimming left V 3 bases short and J 7 bases short, with 12 bases between.

This clone has a handful of counts. The gene calls are TRBV28 and TRBJ1-2; 9 bases are a match to TRBD1. V gave up 4 bases and J gave up 3 bases; unmatched junction bases: 9. The CDR3 length is 16 residues. Per germline, CDR1 MDHEN and CDR2 SYDVKM. The CDR3 nucleotides read TGTGCCAGCAGTTCCTCCGGGACAGGGAGGGACTATGGCTACACCTTC. As protein: CASSSSGTGRDYGYTF.

The CDR3 spells CASSLPKTHGAPYEQYF. The CDR3, as DNA: TGCGCCAGCAGCCTACCTAAGACCCATGGAGCCCCCTACGAGCAGTACTTC. The rearrangement links TRBV5-1 to TRBJ2-7; D is unclear. The germline gives CDR1 SGHRS, CDR2 YFSETQ. The CDR3 extends over 17 amino acids. Trimming cost V 4 bases and J 2 bases, with 22 bases left between them.

A few counts support this clone. V usage is TRBV5-4 and J usage is TRBJ2-7; 7 bases are shared with TRBD2. CDR1 SGHNT and CDR2 YYREEE come from the germline V gene (reference sequence). J gave up 6 bases and V 4 bases, and 10 bases lay outside the gene matches. The CDR3 is 14 residues long. The CDR3 nucleotides are TGTGCCAGCAGCCACGCGGGGAGGGCTGCCGAGCAGTACTTC. This encodes CASSHAGRAAEQYF.

This rearrangement joins TRBV2 to TRBJ1-5, with D perhaps matching TRBD1 (5 bases). Per germline, CDR1 SNHLY and CDR2 FYNNEI. The V gene lost 6 bases and the J gene lost 2 bases, with 11 bases spanning the gap. There are 14 residues in the CDR3. For the CDR3, the DNA is TGTGCCAGCAGCCGGGGGGAGGGCAATCAGCCCCAGCATTTT. Its translation: CASSRGEGNQPQHF.

This clone has only a few counts. This chain joins TRBV5-4 and TRBJ2-3, with unresolved D. V was pared by 2 bases and J by 0 bases, with 7 bases between. This CDR3 contains 14 residues. Germline lookup yields CDR1 SGHNT and CDR2 YYREEE (reference sequence). CDR3 nucleotides: TGTGCCAGCAGCTTCGACAAGAGCACAGATACGCAGTATTTT. Translation gives CASSFDKSTDTQYF.

The V gene is TRBV9, the J gene TRBJ2-1, with D uncertain. CDR1 is SGDLS and CDR2 is YYNGEE in the germline V gene. This CDR3 comprises 14 residues. Trimming stripped 0 bases from V and 8 bases from J, with 12 bases between. CDR3 DNA sequence: TGTGCCAGCAGCGTAGGACCCGGTGAGGATGAGCAGTTCTTC. It yields the protein CASSVGPGEDEQFF.

This chain joins TRBV9 and TRBJ1-2; TRBD1 might be the D (5 bases). Germline lookup yields CDR1 SGDLS and CDR2 YYNGEE. V was trimmed by 4 bases and J by 4 bases, leaving 17 bases between them. This CDR3 is built from 15 residues. CDR3: CASSPFRQGGYGYTF. The CDR3 DNA is TGTGCCAGCAGCCCGTTCCGGCAGGGTGGCTATGGCTACACCTTC. Full variable domain (rest looked up from reference TRBV9 and TRBJ1-2): DSGVTQTPKHLITATGQRVTLRCSPRSGDLSVYWYQQSLDQGLQFLIQYYNGEERAKGNILERFSAQQFPDLHSELNLSSLELGDSALYFCASSPFRQGGYGYTFGSGTRLTVV.

The chain links TRBV5-1 to TRBJ1-1, with 7 positions matching TRBD1. V lost 0 bases, J lost 7 bases, and 6 bases stayed unmatched. Germline V gene sequence: CDR1 SGHRS, CDR2 YFSETQ. The CDR3 is 14 amino acids. CDR3 protein: CASSLGDSKLEAFF. In DNA form, the CDR3 reads TGCGCCAGCAGCTTGGGGGACAGCAAACTTGAAGCTTTCTTT. Together with reference TRBV5-1 and TRBJ1-1, the CDR3 gives the full variable domain: KAGVTQTPRYLIKTRGQQVTLSCSPISGHRSVSWYQQTPGQGLQFLFEYFSETQRNKGNFPGRFSGRQFSNSRSEMNVSTLELGDSALYLCASSLGDSKLEAFFGQGTRLTVV.

V usage is TRBV28 and J usage is TRBJ1-2; TRBD1 might be the D (5 bases). V lost 1 base, J lost 3 bases, and 15 bases lay in between. Germline assignment: CDR1 MDHEN and CDR2 SYDVKM. The CDR3 covers 16 residues. CDR3 sequence reads: CASSLLAGAPYYGYTF. CDR3 in DNA: TGTGCCAGCAGTTTATTAGCTGGGGCCCCCTACTATGGCTACACCTTC.

V gene TRBV19 combines with J gene TRBJ1-1, with TRBD1 matching over 10 bases. Germline V gene lookup returns CDR1 LNHDA and CDR2 SQIVND (reference sequence). The CDR3 covers 16 residues. The junction had 11 bases not matched to a gene; V was cut back by 6 bases and J by 4 bases. The CDR3 is CASRYRDRGQGTEAFF. The CDR3 coding sequence is TGTGCCAGTAGATACCGGGACAGGGGTCAGGGCACTGAAGCTTTCTTT.

CDR3 sequence (DNA): TGTGCCAGCAGCTTAGAAGCGGGCGATATGGGGGTC. Amino acid sequence: CASSLEAGDMGV. This chain connects TRBV7-9 to TRBJ2-7, with D perhaps matching TRBD2 (6 bases). The CDR3 runs 12 residues. Germline V lookup: CDR1 SEHNR, CDR2 FQNEAQ (reference sequence).

The chain couples TRBV18 to TRBJ1-1; 7 nucleotides align to TRBD1. V lost 0 bases to trimming and J lost 1 base; unmatched junction nucleotides: 5. The CDR3 is 16 amino acids. In germline, CDR1 is KGHSH, CDR2 LQKENI. The CDR3: CASSPPLDRANTEAFF. The DNA for the CDR3 is TGTGCCAGCTCACCACCTCTCGACAGGGCGAACACTGAAGCTTTCTTT.

The V call is TRBV5-6, the J call TRBJ2-7; 15 nucleotides agree with TRBD2. CDR1 is SGHDT and CDR2 is YYEEEE in the germline V gene. Trimming at V came to 4 bases and at J to 4 bases, leaving 9 bases not matched to a gene. This CDR3 is built from 17 residues. CDR3 in amino acids: CASSPGTSGRSGYEQYF. CDR3 coding DNA: TGTGCCAGCAGCCCCGGGACTAGCGGGAGGAGTGGTTACGAGCAGTACTTC.

V and J are TRBV4-1 and TRBJ2-1, with 7 bases lining up with TRBD2. Losses at the gene ends were 4 bases for V and 6 bases for J; bases not matched to a gene: 9. There are 15 residues in the CDR3. Germline CDR1 MGHRA, CDR2 YSYEKL. This chain's CDR3 is CASSLDWTSTNEQFF. DNA for the CDR3: TGCGCCAGCAGCCTTGACTGGACTAGTACCAATGAGCAGTTCTTC.

The chain is built from TRBV2 and TRBJ1-5; tentatively, D is TRBD1 (5 bases). Trimming removed 3 bases from V and 4 bases from J, with 10 bases in between. The germline CDR1 and CDR2 sequences are SNHLY and FYNNEI. This CDR3 has 14 amino acids. This chain's CDR3 is CASSDGSGNQPQHF. CDR3 DNA: TGTGCCAGCAGTGATGGGTCAGGGAATCAGCCCCAGCATTTT.

This clone has just a few counts. V gene TRBV6-1 combines with J gene TRBJ2-1; 8 bases match TRBD1. The CDR3 runs to 15 residues. Germline CDR1 MNHNS, CDR2 SASEGT. Trimming cost V 2 bases and J 7 bases; bases outside gene matches: 7. The CDR3 nucleotides are TGTGCCAGCAGTGAATCACCAGGGGGCACGAATGAGCAGTTCTTC. This encodes CASSESPGGTNEQFF.

The chain is built from TRBV29-1 and TRBJ1-5; D perhaps matches TRBD1 (5 bases). Germline V lookup: CDR1 SQVTM, CDR2 ANQGSEA. Trimming removed 4 bases at V and 0 bases at J, with 7 bases between. The CDR3 totals 13 residues. CDR3 in DNA: TGCAGCGTTGCCGGGGGTAGCAATCAGCCCCAGCATTTT. It specifies CSVAGGSNQPQHF. The variable domain in full, with the rest retrieved from reference TRBV29-1 and TRBJ1-5, is SAVISQKPSRDICQRGTSLTIQCQVDSQVTMMFWYRQQPGQSLTLIATANQGSEATYESGFVIDKFPISRPNLTFSTLTVSNMSPEDSSIYLCSVAGGSNQPQHFGDGTRLSIL.

The J gene is TRBJ2-7, the V gene TRBV18; D is unresolved. Trimming stripped 0 bases from V and 6 bases from J, with 9 bases between. The germline gives CDR1 KGHSH, CDR2 LQKENI. The CDR3 runs to 13 residues. CDR3 nucleotides: TGTGCCAGCTCACCACCGACAACGCTCGAGCAGTACTTC. This encodes CASSPPTTLEQYF.

This chain links TRBV6-5 with TRBJ1-1, with a tentative D call TRBD1 (6 bases). Germline CDR1 is MNHEY and CDR2 is SVGAGI. Trimming stripped 4 bases from V and 1 base from J, with 7 bases between. This CDR3 has 13 residues. CDR3 loop: CASSSQGNTEAFF. The CDR3 nucleotides read TGTGCCAGCAGTTCACAGGGGAACACTGAAGCTTTCTTT.

This sequence joins TRBV15 and TRBJ1-1; D gene uncertain. CDR1 is LNHNV and CDR2 is YYDKDF in the germline V gene (reference sequence). V was pared by 0 bases and J by 2 bases, with 10 bases between. This CDR3 comprises 15 residues. The CDR3 sequence: CATSRDRLGNTEAFF. The DNA of the CDR3 is TGTGCCACCAGCAGAGATCGTCTGGGCAACACTGAAGCTTTCTTT.